Listed below are T cell receptor beta chains from one sample, sequenced in a study of monozygotic twins with inflammatory bowel disease. TCRdb derives one entry per CDR3 protein from the 5' RACE reads, leaving out DNA. The repertoire table contains around 370,000 distinct CDR3 sequences. Material: blood. Every receptor here comes from a human donor with ulcerative colitis or Crohn's disease, or a healthy co-twin of an affected twin (not recorded which). Each CDR3 is given with its conserved first and last residue.

v_gene: TRBV5-1; j_gene: TRBJ1-6; CDR3aa: CASSLTGADFNSPLHF
v_gene: TRBV5-1; j_gene: TRBJ1-2; CDR3aa: CASSQDMRYGYTF
v_gene: TRBV27; j_gene: TRBJ2-6; CDR3aa: CASRPGVRSGANVLTF
v_gene: TRBV7-6; j_gene: TRBJ2-7; CDR3aa: CASSLGTGTGSVEQYF
v_gene: TRBV15; j_gene: TRBJ2-4; CDR3aa: CATSRERGGLLLAKNIQYF
v_gene: TRBV7-2; j_gene: TRBJ2-3; CDR3aa: CASSLPRTVSTDTQYF
v_gene: TRBV20-1; j_gene: TRBJ2-2; CDR3aa: CSAADWEELFF
v_gene: TRBV7-2; j_gene: TRBJ2-5; CDR3aa: CASSPRLVQETQYF
v_gene: TRBV6-2/TRBV6-3; j_gene: TRBJ1-1; CDR3aa: CASSYKGTEAFF
v_gene: TRBV28; j_gene: TRBJ1-4; CDR3aa: CASTLNRGWEKLFF
v_gene: TRBV28; j_gene: TRBJ2-3; CDR3aa: CASIPSGGARDTQYF
v_gene: TRBV7-9; j_gene: TRBJ2-1; CDR3aa: CASSLAPYNEQFF
v_gene: TRBV3-1; j_gene: TRBJ2-3; CDR3aa: CASSQEVFLSTDTQYF
v_gene: TRBV18; j_gene: TRBJ1-4; CDR3aa: CASSPTTTTNEKLFF
v_gene: TRBV20-1; j_gene: TRBJ2-3; CDR3aa: CSAGAGYSTDTQYF
v_gene: TRBV30; j_gene: TRBJ1-2; CDR3aa: CALGYDYGYGYTF
v_gene: TRBV20-1; j_gene: TRBJ2-5; CDR3aa: CSLRDRTNQETQYF
v_gene: TRBV5-1; j_gene: TRBJ2-1; CDR3aa: CASISDSGKYNEQFF
v_gene: TRBV18; j_gene: TRBJ2-7; CDR3aa: CASSGTSGGAAYEQYF
v_gene: TRBV28; j_gene: TRBJ2-2; CDR3aa: CASRSPTGTAVTGELFF
v_gene: TRBV6-5; j_gene: TRBJ2-3; CDR3aa: CASSSAGQKTDTQYF
v_gene: TRBV7-9; j_gene: TRBJ2-4; CDR3aa: CASSFTTTGAKNIQYF
v_gene: TRBV7-2; j_gene: TRBJ2-7; CDR3aa: CASSSRDRASYEQYF
v_gene: TRBV6-1; j_gene: TRBJ1-5; CDR3aa: CASSEGAGSNQPQHF
v_gene: TRBV5-1; j_gene: TRBJ2-7; CDR3aa: CASSPEGGTYEQYF
v_gene: TRBV29-1; j_gene: TRBJ2-6; CDR3aa: CSVEQANVLTF